This T cell receptor (beta chain) was obtained from a study of blood T cell repertoires in COVID-19. Study in general: Samples representing acute and convalescent COVID-19 were sourced from the United States, Italy and Spain.

Germline values: CDR1 SNHLY, CDR2 FYNNEI. CDR3 length: 13 residues. Deletions cut 8 bases from V and 1 base from J, with 11 bases between. As originally analysed: Amplification of reference gene primers was used by the study to estimate nucleated cell counts. The assay was immunoSEQ multiplex PCR, and TCRdb's table has in-frame clones only and misses some. Clonal size and the V and J genes are those of that table, whereas D and trimming came from the DNA. There are 250,000 to 350,000 clones in the sample; over 70% occur only once, and around 1.2% lies in the top ten. The sequenced material came from peripheral blood. The V and J genes are TRBV2 and TRBJ2-5, with D possibly TRBD1 on 6 matching bases. The TCR was taken from a woman aged 45-65 years with acute or convalescent COVID-19. Written as DNA, the CDR3 is TGTGCCAGCGAACAGGGTGGCCAAGAGACCCAGTACTTC. Residues: CASEQGGQETQYF.